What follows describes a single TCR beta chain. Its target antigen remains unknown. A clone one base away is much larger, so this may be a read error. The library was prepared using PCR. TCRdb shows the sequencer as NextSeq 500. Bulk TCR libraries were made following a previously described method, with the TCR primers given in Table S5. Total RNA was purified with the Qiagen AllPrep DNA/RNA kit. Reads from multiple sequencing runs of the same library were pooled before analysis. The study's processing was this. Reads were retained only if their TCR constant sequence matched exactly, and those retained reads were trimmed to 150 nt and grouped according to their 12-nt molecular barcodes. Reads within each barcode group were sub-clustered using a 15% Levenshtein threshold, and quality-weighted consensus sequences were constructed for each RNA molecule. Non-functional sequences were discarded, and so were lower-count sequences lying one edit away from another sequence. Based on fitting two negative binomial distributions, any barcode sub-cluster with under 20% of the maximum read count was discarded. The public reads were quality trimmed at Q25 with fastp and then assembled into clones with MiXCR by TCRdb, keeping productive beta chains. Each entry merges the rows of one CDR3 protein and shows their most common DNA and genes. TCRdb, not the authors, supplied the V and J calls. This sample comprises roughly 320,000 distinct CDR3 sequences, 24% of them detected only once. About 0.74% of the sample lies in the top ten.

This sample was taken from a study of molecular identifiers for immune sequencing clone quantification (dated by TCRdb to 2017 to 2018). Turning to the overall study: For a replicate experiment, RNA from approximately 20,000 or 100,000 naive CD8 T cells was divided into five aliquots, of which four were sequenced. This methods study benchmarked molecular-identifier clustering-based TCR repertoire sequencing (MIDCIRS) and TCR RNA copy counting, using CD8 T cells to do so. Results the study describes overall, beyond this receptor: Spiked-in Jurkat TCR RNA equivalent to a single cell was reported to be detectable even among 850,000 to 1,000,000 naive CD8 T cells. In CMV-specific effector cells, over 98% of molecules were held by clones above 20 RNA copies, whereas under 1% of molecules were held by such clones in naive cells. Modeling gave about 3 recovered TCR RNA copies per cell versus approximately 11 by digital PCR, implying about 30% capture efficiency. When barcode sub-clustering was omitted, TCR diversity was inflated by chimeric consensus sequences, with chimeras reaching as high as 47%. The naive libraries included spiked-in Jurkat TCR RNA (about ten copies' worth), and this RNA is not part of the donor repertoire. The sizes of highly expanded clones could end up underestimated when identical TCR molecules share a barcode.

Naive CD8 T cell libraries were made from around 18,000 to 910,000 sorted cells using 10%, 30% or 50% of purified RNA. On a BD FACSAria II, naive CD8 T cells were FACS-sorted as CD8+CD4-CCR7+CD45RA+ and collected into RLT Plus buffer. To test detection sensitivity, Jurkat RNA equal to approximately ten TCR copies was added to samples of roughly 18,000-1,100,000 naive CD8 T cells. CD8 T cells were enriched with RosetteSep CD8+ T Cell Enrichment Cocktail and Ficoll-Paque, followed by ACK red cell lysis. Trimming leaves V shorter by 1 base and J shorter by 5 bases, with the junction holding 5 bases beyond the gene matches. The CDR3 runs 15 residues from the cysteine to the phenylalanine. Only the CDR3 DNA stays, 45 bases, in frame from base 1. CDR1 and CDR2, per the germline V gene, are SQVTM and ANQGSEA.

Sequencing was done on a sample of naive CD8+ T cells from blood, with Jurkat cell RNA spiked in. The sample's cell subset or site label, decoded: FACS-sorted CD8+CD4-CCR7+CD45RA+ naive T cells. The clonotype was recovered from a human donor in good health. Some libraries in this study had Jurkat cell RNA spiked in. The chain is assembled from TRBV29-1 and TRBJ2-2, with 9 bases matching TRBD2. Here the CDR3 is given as CSVEGTAGGTGELFF. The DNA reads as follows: TGCAGCGTTGAAGGTACAGCGGGAGGAACCGGGGAGCTGTTTTTT.